This TCR beta chain was identified in a study of beta chain features in type 1 diabetes (dated by TCRdb to 2016 to 2019). Background for the entire study: Patients and healthy donors did not differ in mean age, gender distribution, total cell number or subset yield. A total of roughly 100 million sorted cells were examined across all samples, and the number of cells per subset was strongly correlated with RNA yield. In the study, recently diagnosed type 1 diabetes patients and matched healthy donors were compared on the TCRB repertoires of their sorted circulating CD4+ T cell subsets. Whereas all 28 donors provided naive and central memory subsets, regulatory and stem cell-like memory subsets were isolated from just 8 patients and about 8 healthy donors. On the study overall, not on this receptor specifically: In all four CD4+ subsets, TCRB CDR3 length was moderately but significantly shorter in type 1 diabetes patients. Patients with type 1 diabetes made fewer insertions and deleted more nucleotides at VDJ recombination sites, implying thymic rearrangement abnormalities. Because cDNA was sequenced instead of genomic DNA, highly expressing activated cells could be over-represented, though the groups showed no difference in activation or CD3 levels. The naive, central memory and regulatory TCRB repertoires appeared to resemble one another more closely among patients than among healthy donors. Only small numbers of individuals were included in the HLA sub-analyses, which left unresolved whether HLA type had any influence on TCRB rearrangement. PCR may preferentially amplify shorter templates, but because patient and control samples were amplified and corrected together, any resulting skew would affect both groups equally.

A single peripheral blood draw of roughly 0.11 L on average was collected from each donor into heparinised tubes. A BD FACSAria II and a panel including CD45RO, CCR7, CD25, CD127, CD95 and CD27 were used to sort naive, central memory, regulatory and stem cell-like memory CD4+ T cells. Purity was above 98% for every sorted population. Right away, PBMCs were isolated by Lymphoprep density gradient centrifugation and were stained directly, with no culture step. So that batch effects would be minimized, each experiment stained and sorted samples in pairs, pairing one healthy donor with one patient. Trimming at the junction amounts to 5 bases on V and 4 bases on J, and the germline ends lie 14 bases apart. The germline V gene sets CDR1 to SNHLY and CDR2 to FYNNEI. Counted from cysteine to phenylalanine, this CDR3 has 14 amino acids. Left in the record is the CDR3 DNA by itself, 42 bases read in frame from the first base.

Concerning this clone: It lacks a known antigen. No much larger clonotype is one base removed from it; base qualities were not supplied.

The High Capacity cDNA Reverse Transcription Kit was used to reverse transcribe all of the isolated RNA, meaning that expressed TCRB transcripts were what got sequenced. Deep immunoSEQ sequencing was applied to naive, central memory and regulatory T cell samples, giving an average of about 3.7 million total reads per sample. Sorted cells were lysed in RLT buffer and RNA was extracted with DNase-treated RNeasy Micro or Mini kits, depending on cell number. To prevent cross-contamination, every cell subset was processed on its own, while patient and healthy donor samples were processed together. TCRB sequences were amplified from cDNA with the immunoSEQ multiplex PCR, producing 87-bp fragments spanning the CDR3 region. Sequencing of the amplicons was done on the Illumina HiSeq platform. Under the source paper's analysis protocol: PCR bias was computationally corrected using synthetic template baselines, reads within Hamming distance 2 were collapsed, and singletons that could not be merged were discarded. Reads were aligned to IMGT to assign V, D and J genes, CDR3 length, and insertions or deletions at six rearrangement sites. Clonotype counts were normalized to sorted cell number within each subset before computing true diversity and Gini coefficients with the tcR R package. The overlap coefficient, calculated on TCRB nucleotide sequences, was used to quantify repertoire sharing. Out-of-frame TCRB sequences from naive cells were analyzed as a proxy for the pre-selection repertoire. TCRdb mirrors the immuneACCESS table, restricted to in-frame sequences. Some clones are absent from its copies; in checked studies, under half trace to an unresolved V gene, and the reason for the others is unknown. The DNA was the basis for D and trimming; V, J and clone size are from that table. This sample has about 650,000 clones in its table, and around 12% of those were observed once. Over 0.1% of the sample is taken by the ten largest.

Sequencing used naive CD4+ T cells from blood. The cell subset or site label, read with the paper, signifies: true naive CD4+ T cells. The chain couples TRBV2 to TRBJ1-1, with TRBD1 as a weak D call on 5 bases. The sequence was obtained from a man aged 25 to 40 with type 1 diabetes. The CDR3 loop reads CASSFRTGPTEAFF. The base sequence is TGTGCCAGCAGTTTTCGGACGGGGCCCACTGAAGCTTTCTTT.